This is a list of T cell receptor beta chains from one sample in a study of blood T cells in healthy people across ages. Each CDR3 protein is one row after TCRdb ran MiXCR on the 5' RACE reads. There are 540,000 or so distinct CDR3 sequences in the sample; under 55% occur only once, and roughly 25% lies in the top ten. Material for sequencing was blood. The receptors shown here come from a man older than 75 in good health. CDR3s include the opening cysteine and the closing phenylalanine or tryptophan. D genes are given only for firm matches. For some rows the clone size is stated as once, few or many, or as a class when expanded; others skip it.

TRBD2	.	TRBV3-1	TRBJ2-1	CASRTGTSGPSSYNEQFF	TGTGCCAGCAGGACCGGGACTAGTGGGCCGAGCTCCTACAATGAGCAGTTCTTC
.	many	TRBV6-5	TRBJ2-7	CASRPELHRSYEQYF	TGTGCCAGCAGACCCGAGTTACACCGCTCCTACGAGCAGTACTTC
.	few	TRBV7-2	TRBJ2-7	CASSSSSGGTYEQYF	TGTGCCAGCAGCTCCTCTAGTGGGGGAACCTACGAGCAGTACTTC
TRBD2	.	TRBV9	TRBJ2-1	CASSVGPAGVWDEQFF	TGTGCCAGCAGCGTAGGGCCAGCGGGAGTTTGGGATGAGCAGTTCTTC
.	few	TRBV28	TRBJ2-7	CASSTASIDYEQYF	TGTGCCAGCAGTACAGCCTCGATAGACTACGAGCAGTACTTC
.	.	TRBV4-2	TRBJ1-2	CASSLDTETYGYTF	TGTGCCAGCAGCCTGGACACCGAGACCTATGGCTACACCTTC
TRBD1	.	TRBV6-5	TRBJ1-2	CASSWTQGGYGYTF	TGTGCCAGCAGCTGGACCCAGGGGGGCTATGGCTACACCTTC
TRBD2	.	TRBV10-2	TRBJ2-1	CASRAERGIHEQFF	TGCGCCAGCAGAGCCGAGCGGGGGATCCATGAGCAGTTCTTC
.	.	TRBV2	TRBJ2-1	CASGEYSGRTLINEQFF	TGTGCCAGCGGTGAATATAGCGGTCGTACCCTAATTAATGAGCAGTTCTTC
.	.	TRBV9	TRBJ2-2	CASSVSDRNTGELFF	TGTGCCAGCAGCGTCTCGGACAGGAACACCGGGGAGCTGTTTTTT
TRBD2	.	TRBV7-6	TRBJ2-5	CASSSGTSGRAGETQYF	TGTGCCAGCAGCTCCGGGACTAGCGGGAGGGCCGGAGAGACCCAGTACTTC
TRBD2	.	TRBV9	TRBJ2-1	CASSAFGTSGAYNEQFF	TGTGCCAGCAGCGCATTCGGGACTAGCGGAGCCTACAATGAGCAGTTCTTC
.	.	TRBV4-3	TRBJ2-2	CASSQQGFTGELFF	TGCGCCAGCAGCCAACAGGGCTTCACCGGGGAGCTGTTTTTT
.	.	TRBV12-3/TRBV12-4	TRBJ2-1	CASSLIGTVGNEQFF	TGTGCCAGCAGTTTAATTGGGACGGTCGGGAATGAGCAGTTCTTC
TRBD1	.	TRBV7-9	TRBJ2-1	CASRMGQGEETQFF	TGTGCCAGCAGAATGGGACAGGGAGAAGAGACCCAGTTCTTC
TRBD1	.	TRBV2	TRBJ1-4	CASNPDRGQDEKLFF	TGTGCCAGCAATCCGGACAGGGGGCAGGACGAAAAACTGTTTTTT
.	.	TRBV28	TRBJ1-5	CASSFVERPQHF	TGTGCCAGCAGTTTCGTCGAGCGGCCCCAGCATTTT
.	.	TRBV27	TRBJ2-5	CASSYSLGNGETQYF	TGTGCCAGCAGTTACTCGTTAGGGAACGGGGAGACCCAGTACTTC
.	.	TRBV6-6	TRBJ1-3	CASSYDSSLSGNTIYF	TGTGCCAGCAGTTACGACAGCTCCCTCTCTGGAAACACCATATATTTT
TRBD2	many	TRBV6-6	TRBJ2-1	CASQQSSGYNEQFF	TGTGCCAGTCAACAGTCTAGCGGTTACAATGAGCAGTTCTTC
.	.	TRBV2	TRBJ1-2	CASSVVDVANYGYTF	TGTGCCAGCAGCGTAGTGGACGTAGCTAACTATGGCTACACCTTC